The 24 T cell receptor beta chains in this list originate from one sample, sequenced in a study of OX40 agonist ivuxolimab in advanced cancers. Profiled with immunoSEQ multiplex PCR; TCRdb holds only in-frame clones, not every one. This table has about 92,000 clones, just over 90% appearing once. The sequencing here drew on CD4+ or CD8+ T cells sorted from blood, taken in a trial of the OX40 agonist ivuxolimab. These receptors all come from an adult with an advanced solid tumor such as melanoma, head and neck, liver or kidney cancer.

CDR3 DNA: TGTGCCAGCAGCTTACTCCGGGCCAACCGCCCCACAGATACGCAGTATTTT. Amino acid sequence: CASSLLRANRPTDTQYF. The chain is built from TRBV7-3 and TRBJ2-3; D is unresolved. Trimming shortened V by 2 bases and J by 2 bases, and 17 bases separated the two germline ends. The CDR3 contains 17 residues. Germline CDR1 is SGHTA and CDR2 is FQGTGA.

The chain employs TRBV7-2 and TRBJ2-7; D gene ambiguous. The ends were cut back, 1 base at V and 4 bases at J, with 8 bases in the middle. The CDR3 loop spans 13 amino acids. Germline CDR1 and CDR2: SGHTA and FQGNSA. Written as DNA, the CDR3 is TGTGCCAGCAGCTTAGAACGGTGGTACGAGCAGTACTTC. Translating it yields CASSLERWYEQYF.

This clone has only one observation. The chain uses TRBV7-2 and TRBJ1-4; D not certain. V was shortened by 0 bases and J by 4 bases, with 9 bases between the two germline ends. The CDR3 is made up of 15 amino acids. The germline CDR1 and CDR2 sequences are SGHTA and FQGNSA. The CDR3 protein is CASSLAPAFNEKLFF. The CDR3 bases are TGTGCCAGCAGCTTAGCCCCGGCCTTTAATGAAAAACTGTTTTTT.

The chain links TRBV4-2 to TRBJ2-5, with D possibly TRBD2 on 5 matching bases. The CDR3 length is 18 residues. Germline CDR1 reads LGHNA; CDR2 reads YNFKEQ. Trimming left V 1 base short and J 3 bases short, with 21 bases between. CDR3 residues: CASSQVPGSVWAKETQYF. CDR3 nucleotide sequence: TGTGCCAGCAGCCAAGTTCCGGGATCGGTCTGGGCGAAAGAGACCCAGTACTTC.

This chain uses TRBV18 with TRBJ2-1; 7 nucleotides match TRBD2. The CDR3 is 15 amino acids. The germline V gene has CDR1 KGHSH and CDR2 LQKENI. Trimming at V came to 0 bases and at J to 5 bases, leaving 4 bases not matched to a gene. The CDR3 region is CASSPPASGNNEQFF. In DNA form, the CDR3 reads TGTGCCAGCTCACCACCGGCTAGCGGAAACAATGAGCAGTTCTTC.

V usage is TRBV10-3 and J usage is TRBJ2-7; D is unresolved. The length of the CDR3 is 12 residues. V lost 4 bases and J lost 1, with 5 bases in between. Germline values: CDR1 ENHRY, CDR2 SYGVKD. CDR3 in DNA: TGTGCCATCAGTGCACAATCCTACGAGCAGTACTTC. It translates to CAISAQSYEQYF.

This clone has just one count. The chain has TRBV6-1 and TRBJ2-3; D uncertain. The V end lost 10 bases, the J end lost 1 base, and 15 bases lay between the germline ends. The CDR3 length is 14 residues. CDR1 is MNHNS, CDR2 SASEGT, per germline. The CDR3, as DNA: TGTGCCATCAGCGACGGGCTTGGCACAGATACGCAGTATTTT. This sequence encodes CAISDGLGTDTQYF.

V and J are TRBV9 and TRBJ2-7; 16 bases fit TRBD2. The V gene end was trimmed by 3 bases and the J gene end by 4 bases; junction bases not matched to a gene: 4. From germline, CDR1 is SGDLS and CDR2 YYNGEE. The CDR3 has 16 residues. CDR3 sequence (DNA): TGTGCCAGCAGCGACGGGACTAGCGGGAGGGGGTACGAGCAGTACTTC. Residues: CASSDGTSGRGYEQYF.

V gene TRBV6-5 combines with J gene TRBJ2-7, with 7 bases matching TRBD1. J was trimmed by 1 base and V by 6 bases; bases with no gene match: 9. Germline V gives CDR1 MNHEY, CDR2 SVGAGI. The CDR3 contains 15 residues. The DNA for the CDR3 is TGTGCCAGCAGCACCGATTACAGGGGATCCTACGAGCAGTACTTC. Translating it yields CASSTDYRGSYEQYF.

The chain couples TRBV28 to TRBJ2-1; 11 nucleotides agree with TRBD2. The CDR3 is 15 residues long. After removal of 8 bases from V and 7 bases from J, the junction contained 10 bases not matched to a gene. In germline, CDR1 is MDHEN, CDR2 SYDVKM. The CDR3 DNA sequence: TGTGCCAGCCGTGCTGCGGGACTAGCGGCAAATGAGCAGTTCTTC. It encodes CASRAAGLAANEQFF.

This chain links TRBV2 with TRBJ2-7; TRBD1 matches 11 bases. The CDR3 runs 14 residues. V gave up 8 bases and J gave up 2 bases; unmatched junction bases: 5. CDR1 SNHLY and CDR2 FYNNEI come from the germline V gene. The CDR3 here is CASSQGQGAYEQYF. The CDR3 nucleotides are TGTGCCAGCTCACAGGGACAGGGGGCCTACGAGCAGTACTTC.

The chain links TRBV9 to TRBJ2-5; D remains unclear. Deletions cut 0 bases from V and 4 bases from J, with 13 bases between. Germline assignment: CDR1 SGDLS and CDR2 YYNGEE. The CDR3 spans 15 residues. In DNA form, the CDR3 reads TGTGCCAGCAGCGTAGGAATCAGAACAGCAGAGACCCAGTACTTC. Translation gives CASSVGIRTAETQYF.

The V call is TRBV29-1, the J call TRBJ2-2, with D uncertain. CDR3 length equals 14 residues. Per germline, CDR1 SQVTM and CDR2 ANQGSEA. The germline V and J ends were trimmed by 6 bases and 2 bases, with 13 bases remaining between them. The CDR3 reads CSVALGSNTGELFF. The CDR3 region has the DNA TGCAGCGTCGCCTTGGGATCTAACACCGGGGAGCTGTTTTTT.

The chain recombines TRBV5-8 with TRBJ2-1; possible D gene TRBD2, 6 bases. This CDR3 has 16 amino acids. Germline CDR1 and CDR2: SGHTS and YDEGEE. With 3 bases removed from V and 1 base from J, the gap between germline ends came to 14 bases. Written as DNA, the CDR3 is TGTGCCAGCAGCTCGCAGTTAGGAGGGTCCTACAATGAGCAGTTCTTC. It encodes CASSSQLGGSYNEQFF.

The chain couples TRBV7-2 to TRBJ1-6, with 8 bases fitting TRBD1. V trimming: 0 bases; J trimming: 10 bases; junction bases outside the gene matches: 8. The V gene's germline CDR1 is SGHTA and CDR2 FQGNSA. The CDR3 is made up of 16 amino acids. The CDR3 is CASSLAPRGRLSPLHF. CDR3 bases: TGTGCCAGCAGCTTAGCCCCCAGGGGGCGTCTATCACCCCTCCACTTT.

The chain couples TRBV5-4 to TRBJ1-1; D unclear. CDR3 size: 15 residues. The germline V and J ends were trimmed by 4 bases and 4 bases, with 17 bases remaining between them. Germline assignment: CDR1 SGHNT and CDR2 YYREEE (reference sequence). CDR3 in amino acids: CASSLRAGRATEAFF. As DNA, the CDR3 is TGTGCCAGCAGCCTCCGGGCAGGTAGGGCCACTGAAGCTTTCTTT.

V gene TRBV20-1 combines with J gene TRBJ2-7; TRBD1 matches at 7 bases. The CDR3 runs to 11 residues. Looked up from germline, CDR1 is DFQATT and CDR2 is SNEGSKA (reference sequence). J was trimmed by 3 bases and V by 7 bases; bases with no gene match: 3. The CDR3 reads CSGQGDYEQYF. CDR3 nucleotides: TGCAGTGGGCAGGGGGACTACGAGCAGTACTTC.

This chain connects TRBV28 to TRBJ2-2; no clear D gene. CDR3 size: 12 residues. Germline CDR1 and CDR2: MDHEN and SYDVKM. V gave up 3 bases and J gave up 8 bases, with 7 bases separating them. This CDR3 is CASSFGVGELFF. The CDR3 coding sequence is TGTGCCAGCAGTTTTGGAGTTGGGGAGCTGTTTTTT.

The chain couples TRBV7-9 to TRBJ2-6; weak D call: TRBD1 (6 bases). CDR3 length: 15 residues. The germline V and J ends were trimmed by 6 bases and 0 bases, with 9 bases remaining between them. Germline assignment: CDR1 SEHNR and CDR2 FQNEAQ (reference sequence). CDR3 sequence: CASSGGFSGANVLTF. The DNA for the CDR3 is TGTGCCAGCAGTGGGGGCTTCTCTGGGGCCAACGTCCTGACTTTC.

In DNA form, the CDR3 reads TGTGCCAGCAGCATCTCCTACGAGCAGTACTTC. Encoded protein: CASSISYEQYF. The chain couples TRBV11-2 to TRBJ2-7; D is ambiguous. The CDR3 totals 11 residues. Trimming shortened V by 5 bases and J by 0 bases, and 2 bases separated the two germline ends. CDR1 is SGHAT and CDR2 is FQNNGV in the germline V gene.

The J gene is TRBJ1-1, the V gene TRBV5-1; D is undetermined. The CDR3 length is 14 residues. CDR1 is SGHRS and CDR2 is YFSETQ in the germline V gene. V gave up 6 bases and J gave up 1 base, with 13 bases separating them. The CDR3 DNA reads TGCGCCAGCAAACCGACACCTTCGAACACTGAAGCTTTCTTT. As protein: CASKPTPSNTEAFF.

V and J are TRBV9 and TRBJ2-1; possibly TRBD2 for D (5 bases). The V end lost 3 bases, the J end lost 3 bases, and 7 bases lay between the germline ends. CDR1 and CDR2 from the germline V gene are SGDLS and YYNGEE. CDR3 length equals 13 residues. The CDR3 nucleotides read TGTGCCAGCAGCGCCGGGATCTACAATGAGCAGTTCTTC. Translated: CASSAGIYNEQFF. The entire variable domain, with the rest obtained from reference TRBV9 and TRBJ2-1, is as follows: DSGVTQTPKHLITATGQRVTLRCSPRSGDLSVYWYQQSLDQGLQFLIQYYNGEERAKGNILERFSAQQFPDLHSELNLSSLELGDSALYFCASSAGIYNEQFFGPGTRLTVL.

The V and J genes are TRBV7-2 and TRBJ2-7; 7 bases are shared with TRBD1. V gave up 2 bases and J gave up 0 bases; unmatched junction bases: 16. CDR3 length equals 19 residues. CDR1 and CDR2 from the germline V gene are SGHTA and FQGNSA. Here the CDR3 reads CASSLYAWETGTSSYEQYF. The CDR3 DNA reads as TGTGCCAGCAGCTTATATGCATGGGAGACAGGGACGAGCTCCTACGAGCAGTACTTC.

The chain uses TRBV11-3 and TRBJ2-3; 7 nucleotides align to TRBD2. The length of the CDR3 is 15 residues. Germline V gene lookup returns CDR1 SGHNT and CDR2 YENEEA. With 3 bases clipped from V and 2 bases from J, the junction kept 5 bases outside the gene matches. In DNA form, the CDR3 reads TGTGCCAGCAGCTTTTCAGCGGGGACCACAGATACGCAGTATTTT. This codes for CASSFSAGTTDTQYF.